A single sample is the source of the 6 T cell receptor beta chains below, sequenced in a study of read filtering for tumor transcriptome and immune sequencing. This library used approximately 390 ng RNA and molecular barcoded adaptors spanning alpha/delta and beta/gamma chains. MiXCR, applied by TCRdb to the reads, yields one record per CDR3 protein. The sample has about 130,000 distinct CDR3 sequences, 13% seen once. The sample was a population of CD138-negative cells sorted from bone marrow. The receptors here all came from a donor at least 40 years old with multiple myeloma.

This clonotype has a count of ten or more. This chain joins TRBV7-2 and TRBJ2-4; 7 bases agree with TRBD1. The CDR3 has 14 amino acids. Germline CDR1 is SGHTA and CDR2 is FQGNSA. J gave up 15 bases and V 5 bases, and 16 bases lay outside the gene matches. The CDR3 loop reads CASSLAGTAPRLYF. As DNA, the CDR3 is TGTGCCAGCAGCCTTGCCGGGACAGCCCCTCGGCTGTACTTC.

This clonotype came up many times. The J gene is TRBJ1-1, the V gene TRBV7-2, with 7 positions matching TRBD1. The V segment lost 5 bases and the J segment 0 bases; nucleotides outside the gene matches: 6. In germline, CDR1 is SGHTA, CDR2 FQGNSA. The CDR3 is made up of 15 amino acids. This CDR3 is CASSPQTGLNTEAFF. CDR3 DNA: TGTGCCAGCAGCCCCCAGACAGGGCTGAACACTGAAGCTTTCTTT.

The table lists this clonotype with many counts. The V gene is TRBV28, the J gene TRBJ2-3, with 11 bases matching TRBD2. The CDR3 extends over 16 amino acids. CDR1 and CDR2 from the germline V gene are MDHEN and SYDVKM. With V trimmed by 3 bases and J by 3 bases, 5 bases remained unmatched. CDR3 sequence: CASSFAGTSGTDTQYF. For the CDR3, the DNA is TGTGCCAGCAGTTTTGCCGGGACTAGCGGTACAGATACGCAGTATTTT.

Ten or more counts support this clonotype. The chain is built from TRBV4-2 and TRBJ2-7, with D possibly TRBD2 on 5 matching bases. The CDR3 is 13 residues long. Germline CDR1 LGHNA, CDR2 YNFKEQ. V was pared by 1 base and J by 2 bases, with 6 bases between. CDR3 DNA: TGTGCCAGCAGCCAAGGGGAGACCTACGAGCAGTACTTC. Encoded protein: CASSQGETYEQYF.

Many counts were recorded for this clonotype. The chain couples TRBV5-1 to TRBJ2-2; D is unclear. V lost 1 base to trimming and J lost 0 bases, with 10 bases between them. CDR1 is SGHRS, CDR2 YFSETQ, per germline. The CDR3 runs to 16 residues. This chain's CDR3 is CASSLSLPSNTGELFF. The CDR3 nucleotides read TGCGCCAGCAGCTTGTCCCTGCCATCGAACACCGGGGAGCTGTTTTTT.

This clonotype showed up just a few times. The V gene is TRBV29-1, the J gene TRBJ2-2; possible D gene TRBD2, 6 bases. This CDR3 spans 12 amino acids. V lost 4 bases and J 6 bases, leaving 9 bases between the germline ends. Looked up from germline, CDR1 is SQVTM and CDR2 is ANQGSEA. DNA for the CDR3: TGCAGCGTTGTAGCGGTCGCCGGGGAGCTGTTTTTT. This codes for CSVVAVAGELFF.